One and the same sample provided the 20 T cell receptor beta chains below, sequenced in a study of metastatic and nonmetastatic thyroid tumors. Treatment of any kind had been given to no patient before thyroid surgery. TCRdb reprocessed the PCR reads via MiXCR. The sample holds 40,000 or so clones, about 13% seen once. Material for sequencing was blood. The receptors derive from a female donor with papillary thyroid cancer or a benign thyroid nodule (not recorded which). Some clones in this sample may be carry-over from other donors' samples.

By share of the sample, this clone is medium-sized. The chain couples TRBV6-1 to TRBJ1-1; 7 nucleotides align to TRBD1. Per germline, CDR1 MNHNS and CDR2 SASEGT. The CDR3 is 14 amino acids. V gave up 6 bases and J gave up 3 bases; unmatched junction bases: 7. The CDR3 reads CASRGTVADTEAFF. DNA of the CDR3: TGTGCCAGCAGGGGGACAGTAGCTGACACTGAAGCTTTCTTT.

This clone was seen repeatedly, ten times or more. This sequence joins TRBV5-1 and TRBJ2-3, with D perhaps matching TRBD1 (5 bases). Per the germline V gene, CDR1 is SGHRS and CDR2 is YFSETQ. Trimming removed 0 bases from V and 3 bases from J, with 8 bases in between. The CDR3 totals 14 residues. This CDR3 is CASSLAAGTDTQYF. CDR3 in DNA: TGCGCCAGCAGCTTGGCCGCAGGGACAGATACGCAGTATTTT.

This clone was detected ten times or more. CDR3 residues: CAWSVGDIGYGYTF. The CDR3 DNA reads TGTGCCTGGAGTGTCGGAGACATAGGCTATGGCTACACCTTC. The V gene is TRBV30, the J gene TRBJ1-2; no definite D call. Per germline, CDR1 GTSNPN and CDR2 SVGIG (reference sequence). Trimming took off 0 bases at V and 4 bases at J, with 12 bases between the two ends. The CDR3 extends over 14 amino acids.

This clone appeared many times. V usage is TRBV10-2 and J usage is TRBJ2-5; 10 bases align to TRBD1. The V and J ends lost 2 bases and 5 bases, in that order; junction bases with no gene match: 14. This CDR3 is built from 18 residues. The V gene's germline CDR1 is WSHSY and CDR2 SAAADI. The CDR3 loop is CASSELPGGQGQWETQYF. For the CDR3, the DNA is TGCGCCAGCAGTGAGCTCCCCGGGGGACAGGGGCAGTGGGAGACCCAGTACTTC.

This clone appeared many times. A much larger clone lies a single base off, so this may be a read error. Other DNA sequences of this sample code for an identical CDR3. CDR3 nucleotides: TGCGCCAGCAGCCCGGACTATTTAGATAATGAGCAGTTCTTC. Translating gives CASSPDYLDNEQFF. The chain carries TRBV5-1 and TRBJ2-1, with D possibly TRBD2 on 6 matching bases. The V end lost 4 bases, the J end lost 7 bases, and 15 bases lay between the germline ends. From germline, CDR1 is SGHRS and CDR2 YFSETQ. This CDR3 has 14 amino acids.

This clone was found many times. This chain joins TRBV4-1 and TRBJ2-5, with D possibly being TRBD1 or TRBD2 (6 bases each). Trimming removed 2 bases from V and 0 bases from J, with 13 bases in between. This CDR3 has 16 residues. CDR1 MGHRA and CDR2 YSYEKL come from the germline V gene. The CDR3 region is CASSQWGLANQETQYF. Here the CDR3 DNA reads TGCGCCAGCAGCCAATGGGGGCTAGCGAACCAAGAGACCCAGTACTTC.

This clone has ten or more counts. The chain joins TRBV19 to TRBJ1-1; D is undetermined. CDR1 is LNHDA, CDR2 SQIVND, per germline (reference sequence). The length of the CDR3 is 15 residues. The V and J ends lost 1 base and 0 bases respectively, with 9 bases between them. CDR3: CASSIGGQVNTEAFF. DNA of the CDR3: TGTGCCAGTAGTATAGGGGGTCAAGTGAACACTGAAGCTTTCTTT.

This clone was observed many times. This sequence joins TRBV10-3 and TRBJ2-3; possibly TRBD1 for D (8 bases). This CDR3 comprises 16 residues. Trimming shortened V by 4 bases and J by 5 bases, and 19 bases separated the two germline ends. Germline values: CDR1 ENHRY, CDR2 SYGVKD. This chain's CDR3 is CAISGEGQVLEDTQYF. DNA of the CDR3: TGTGCCATCAGTGGGGAGGGACAGGTTTTGGAAGATACGCAGTATTTT.

By share, this clone counts as medium-sized. The chain recombines TRBV27 with TRBJ2-7; 9 bases match TRBD1. The length of the CDR3 is 15 residues. J was trimmed by 1 base and V by 6 bases; bases with no gene match: 7. Per the germline V gene, CDR1 is MNHEY and CDR2 is SMNVEV (reference sequence). Here the CDR3 reads CASSSPGQGSYEQYF. The CDR3 DNA follows: TGTGCCAGCAGCAGTCCGGGACAGGGTTCCTACGAGCAGTACTTC.

At least ten counts were recorded for this clone. The gene calls are TRBV27 and TRBJ2-3; 8 nucleotides match TRBD2. The CDR3 has 16 residues. After removal of 3 bases from V and 6 bases from J, the junction contained 11 bases not matched to a gene. Per the germline V gene, CDR1 is MNHEY and CDR2 is SMNVEV (reference sequence). The CDR3 bases are TGTGCCAGCAGTTTCTTTCCGAGACAGCGGGAGGATACGCAGTATTTT. Protein: CASSFFPRQREDTQYF.

The rearrangement links TRBV20-1 to TRBJ2-1; 9 nucleotides line up with TRBD2. The CDR3 is 16 residues long. V gave up 6 bases and J gave up 7 bases; unmatched junction bases: 16. CDR1 DFQATT and CDR2 SNEGSKA come from the germline V gene (reference sequence). CDR3 DNA sequence: TGCAGTGCCAATTCGGGCGGTTGGCGGGAGGGGAATGAGCAGTTCTTC. Its protein is CSANSGGWREGNEQFF.

In its sample, this clone was seen many times. The J gene is TRBJ2-2, the V gene TRBV5-8, with 7 bases aligning to TRBD1. The CDR3 consists of 14 residues. Germline values: CDR1 SGHTS, CDR2 YDEGEE. The J segment lost 2 bases and the V segment lost 7 bases, leaving 5 bases of the junction unmatched. Here the CDR3 reads CASGQEFNTGELFF. The CDR3 bases are TGTGCCAGCGGACAGGAGTTTAACACCGGGGAGCTGTTTTTT.

This sequence joins TRBV24-1 and TRBJ1-1; D is possibly TRBD1 (6 bases). The CDR3 sequence is 16 residues long. Trimming removed 5 bases from V and 1 base from J, with 16 bases in between. Germline lookup yields CDR1 KGHDR and CDR2 SFDVKD. CDR3 protein: CATSAPPQGTNTEAFF. The CDR3 bases are TGTGCCACCAGTGCCCCTCCGCAGGGGACGAACACTGAAGCTTTCTTT.

The table lists this clone with many counts. The rearrangement joins TRBV27 to TRBJ2-7, with 7 bases fitting TRBD2. This CDR3 has 14 residues. In germline, CDR1 is MNHEY, CDR2 SMNVEV (reference sequence). J gave up 3 bases and V 6 bases, and 8 bases lay outside the gene matches. The CDR3 region has the DNA TGTGCCAGCAGCCTCTCCGGCGGGAGCTACGAGCAGTACTTC. Translation: CASSLSGGSYEQYF.

This clone was detected ten times or more. The gene calls are TRBV5-1 and TRBJ2-6; perhaps TRBD1 as D (5 bases). Germline V gene data show CDR1 as SGHRS and CDR2 as YFSETQ. The CDR3 spans 17 residues. Trimming removed 3 bases at V and 1 base at J, with 14 bases between. CDR3 nucleotides: TGCGCCAGCAGCTCGTACTCCTCAGGGTCTGGGGCCAACGTCCTGACTTTC. This translates into CASSSYSSGSGANVLTF. Filled out from reference TRBV5-1 and TRBJ2-6, the complete variable domain reads KAGVTQTPRYLIKTRGQQVTLSCSPISGHRSVSWYQQTPGQGLQFLFEYFSETQRNKGNFPGRFSGRQFSNSRSEMNVSTLELGDSALYLCASSSYSSGSGANVLTFGAGSRLTVL.

In this sample, this clone turned up a few times. Possible read error: a much larger clone is one base away. The chain links TRBV29-1 to TRBJ1-1; a weak D match, TRBD1 (5 bases). The CDR3 runs to 11 residues. CDR1 is SQVTM, CDR2 ANQGSEA, per germline. The CDR3 coding sequence is TGCATCGTTGGGGCCTCCACTGAAGCTTTCTTT. Translating gives CIVGASTEAFF.

In its sample, this clone was seen a few times. A read error may produce the germline difference seen at one junction end. This chain connects TRBV27 to TRBJ1-2; D is perhaps TRBD1 (5 bases). The CDR3 sequence is 12 residues long. Germline lookup yields CDR1 MNHEY and CDR2 SMNVEV (reference sequence). This CDR3 reads CAISSGADGYTF. In DNA, the CDR3 is TGTGCCATCAGTAGCGGGGCGGATGGCTACACCTTC.

This chain joins TRBV6-1 and TRBJ1-5, with TRBD1 as a possible D gene (6 bases). CDR3 size: 15 residues. The germline V and J ends were trimmed by 6 bases and 2 bases, with 14 bases remaining between them. CDR1 is MNHNS, CDR2 SASEGT, per germline. CDR3 sequence reads: CASRRTGNGNQPQHF. CDR3 nucleotides: TGTGCCAGCAGGAGAACAGGGAACGGCAATCAGCCCCAGCATTTT.

This clone has ten or more counts. A single base separates this from a much larger clone, so it may be a read error. V gene TRBV6-2 or TRBV6-3 combines with J gene TRBJ1-2; maybe TRBD1 (6 bases). In germline, CDR1 is MNHEY, CDR2 SVGEGT. V lost 5 bases to trimming and J lost 10 bases, with 17 bases between them. The CDR3 loop spans 13 amino acids. The DNA of the CDR3 is TGTGCCAGCAGTCACCCGGGACACCCCATCTACACCTTC. Translated: CASSHPGHPIYTF.

This clone was found many times. The rearrangement uses TRBV20-1 and TRBJ2-7; 8 bases are a match to TRBD1. The CDR3 length is 12 residues. With 6 bases clipped from V and 3 bases from J, the junction kept 4 bases outside the gene matches. The V gene's germline CDR1 is DFQATT and CDR2 SNEGSKA (reference sequence). DNA of the CDR3: TGCAGTGCCACGGGACAGGTCTACGAGCAGTACTTC. Translated, it gives CSATGQVYEQYF.